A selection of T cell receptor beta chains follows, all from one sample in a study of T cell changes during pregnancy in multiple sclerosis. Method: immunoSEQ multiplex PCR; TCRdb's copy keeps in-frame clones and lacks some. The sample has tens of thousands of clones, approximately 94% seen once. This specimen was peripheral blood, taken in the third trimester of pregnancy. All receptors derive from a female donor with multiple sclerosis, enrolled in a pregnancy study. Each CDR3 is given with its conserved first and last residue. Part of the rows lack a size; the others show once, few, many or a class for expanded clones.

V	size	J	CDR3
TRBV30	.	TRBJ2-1	CAWSSLGAGGGNEQFF
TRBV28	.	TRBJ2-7	CASTSETSGSIGQYF
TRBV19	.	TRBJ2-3	CASSIQRDTQYF
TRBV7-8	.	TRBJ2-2	CASGGGASTGELFF
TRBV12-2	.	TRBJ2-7	CASRLTGVVYEQYF
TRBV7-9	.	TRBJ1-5	CASSLVIAATSGNQPQHF
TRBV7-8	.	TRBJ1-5	CASSTGVLGQPQHF
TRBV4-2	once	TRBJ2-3	CASSPVAGAGDTQYF
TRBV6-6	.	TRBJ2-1	CASINLAGGHEQFF
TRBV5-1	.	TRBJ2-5	CASSPGRAGGETQYF
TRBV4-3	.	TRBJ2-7	CASSQDGTGFYEQYF
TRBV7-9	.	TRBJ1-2	CASSLVRVSGGAF
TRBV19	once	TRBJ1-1	CASSIDSLTGGFTEAFF
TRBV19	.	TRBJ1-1	CASRKGTGVLNTEAFF
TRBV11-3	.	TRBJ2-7	CASSPRGLAGEQYF
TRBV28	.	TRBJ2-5	CASSLAGTSGVQETQYF
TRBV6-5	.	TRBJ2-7	CASAGRPYEQYF
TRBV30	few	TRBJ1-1	CAWSLTGSTEAFF
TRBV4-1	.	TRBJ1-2	CASSQPPTGNYGYTF
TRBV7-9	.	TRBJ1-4	CASSSGQGSNEKLFF
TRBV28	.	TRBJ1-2	CASSQIPGQDEDGYTF
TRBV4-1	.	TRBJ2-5	CASSLTGGETQYF
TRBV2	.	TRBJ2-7	CASSEGTGYNEQYF
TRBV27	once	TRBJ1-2	CASSLHTGSDYGYTF
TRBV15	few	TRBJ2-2	CATSRGTGDTGELFF
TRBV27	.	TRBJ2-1	CASSPRLAGDGGNEQFF
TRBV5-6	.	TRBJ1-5	CATLGGDYSNQPQHF
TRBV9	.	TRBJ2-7	CASSPQAGGPGYEQYF
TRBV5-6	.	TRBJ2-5	CASSLAWTGGRETQYF
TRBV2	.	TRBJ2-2	CASSLGGGTGELFF
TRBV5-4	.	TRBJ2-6	CASSRYSGANVLTF
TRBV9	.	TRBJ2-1	CASSVGLAGKGSIHEQFF
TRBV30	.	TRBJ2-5	CAWSVKGWETQYF
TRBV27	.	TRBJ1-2	CASSLSLGDYGYTF
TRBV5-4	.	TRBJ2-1	CASSLSVSGRAHEQFF
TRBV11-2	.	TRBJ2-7	CASSRPNSGGRYEQYF
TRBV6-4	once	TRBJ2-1	CASRGGGNNEQFF
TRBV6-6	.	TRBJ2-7	CASSNPSSGRDEQYF
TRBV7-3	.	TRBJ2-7	CATIIGAQDRGLYEQYF
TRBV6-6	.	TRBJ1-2	CASSPDRGRANYGYTF
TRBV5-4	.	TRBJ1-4	CANPETPTTNEKLFF
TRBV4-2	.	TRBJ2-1	CASSQAGGGTPNEQFF
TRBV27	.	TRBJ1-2	CASSRQGSYGYTF
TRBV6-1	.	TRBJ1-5	CASTQRQSPGSQHF
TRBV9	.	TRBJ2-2	CASSVVAGELFF
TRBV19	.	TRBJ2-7	CASSIRVEGYEQYF